These T cell receptor beta chains were read from a single sample in a study of Graves' ophthalmopathy and Graves' hyperthyroidism. Each CDR3 protein is one row after TCRdb ran MiXCR on the multiplex PCR reads. The sample yields more than 300,000 distinct CDR3 sequences, about 18% seen once. Sequencing was done on a sample of peripheral blood. These receptors came from an adult woman with stable Graves' hyperthyroidism. CDR3s include the opening cysteine and the closing phenylalanine or tryptophan.

CDR3: CASYQGPNTEAFF; J: TRBJ1-1; V: TRBV19; length: 13
CDR3: CSAREELGSSGLSYEQYF; J: TRBJ2-7; V: TRBV20-1; length: 18
CDR3: CAISGPEDGVLGTDAFF; J: TRBJ1-1; V: TRBV10-3; length: 17
CDR3: CASSSGTGTYEQYF; J: TRBJ2-7; V: TRBV7-2; length: 14
CDR3: CASSGGADTGELFF; J: TRBJ2-2; V: TRBV6-1; length: 14
CDR3: CASSLSMGPRAGELFF; J: TRBJ2-2; V: TRBV5-4; length: 16
CDR3: CASSLNGRTKTLYF; J: TRBJ2-5; V: TRBV5-8; length: 14
CDR3: CSAPEPGQPYEQYF; J: TRBJ2-7; V: TRBV20-1; length: 14
CDR3: CASSDLDGGAFF; J: TRBJ1-1; V: TRBV6-4; length: 12
CDR3: CASSLQRSGNTIYF; J: TRBJ1-3; V: TRBV11-2; length: 14
CDR3: CSAPLVGRDYGYTF; J: TRBJ1-2; V: TRBV20-1; length: 14
CDR3: CASSYSSSGRETQYF; J: TRBJ2-5; V: TRBV6-5; length: 15
CDR3: CSAIKNGGFYEQYF; J: TRBJ2-7; V: TRBV20-1; length: 14
CDR3: CASSDGKGIVNTEAFF; J: TRBJ1-1; V: TRBV6-4; length: 16
CDR3: CAWSITGTPNTEAFF; J: TRBJ1-1; V: TRBV30; length: 15
CDR3: CSAIGQIFYGYTF; J: TRBJ1-2; V: TRBV20-1; length: 13
CDR3: CSSRTSGSYEQYF; J: TRBJ2-7; V: TRBV29-1; length: 13
CDR3: CASSYSYSQETQYF; J: TRBJ2-5; V: TRBV6-2/TRBV6-3; length: 14
CDR3: CASSFRNNYGYTF; J: TRBJ1-2; V: TRBV7-2; length: 13
CDR3: CASGLVLEKSSYEQYF; J: TRBJ2-7; V: TRBV12-5; length: 16
CDR3: CASSQLLAGEFSGANVLTF; J: TRBJ2-6; V: TRBV28; length: 19
CDR3: CATTDNVVAGGGETQYF; J: TRBJ2-5; V: TRBV15; length: 17
CDR3: CATVVSRGANYGYTF; J: TRBJ1-2; V: TRBV7-2; length: 15
CDR3: CSAYYGLAGRETQYF; J: TRBJ2-5; V: TRBV20-1; length: 15
CDR3: CASSPTGDRETQYF; J: TRBJ2-5; V: TRBV27; length: 14
CDR3: CATSRDRVTYEQYF; J: TRBJ2-7; V: TRBV15; length: 14
CDR3: CASSPAYEQYF; J: TRBJ2-7; V: TRBV18; length: 11
CDR3: CAIRGDSGETQYF; J: TRBJ2-5; V: TRBV10-3; length: 13
CDR3: CASTPGGGPYEQYF; J: TRBJ2-7; V: TRBV19; length: 14
CDR3: CASSSSRGDRREAFF; J: TRBJ1-1; V: TRBV13; length: 15
CDR3: CASRLEHSGSRETQYF; J: TRBJ2-5; V: TRBV12-3/TRBV12-4; length: 16
CDR3: CASSLSGGAETQYF; J: TRBJ2-5; V: TRBV12-3/TRBV12-4; length: 14
CDR3: CASSPLPGNPSYEQYF; J: TRBJ2-7; V: TRBV7-8; length: 16
CDR3: CASSQTGTTGEQYF; J: TRBJ2-7; V: TRBV6-5; length: 14
CDR3: CAWSSGQGPKTQYF; J: TRBJ2-5; V: TRBV30; length: 14
CDR3: CASSQFPGTTKETQYF; J: TRBJ2-5; V: TRBV14; length: 16
CDR3: CASSFAGELYEQYF; J: TRBJ2-7; V: TRBV28; length: 14
CDR3: CANSTRQTLSGANVLTF; J: TRBJ2-6; V: TRBV11-2; length: 17
CDR3: CATAPRRGEQYF; J: TRBJ2-7; V: TRBV28; length: 12
CDR3: CASSQQPGQGVYEQYF; J: TRBJ2-7; V: TRBV11-1; length: 16
CDR3: CASSFFYSLLNTGELFF; J: TRBJ2-2; V: TRBV11-1; length: 17
CDR3: CASSLGLGNGRSGANVLTF; J: TRBJ2-6; V: TRBV7-8; length: 19
CDR3: CASSFSDYSNEQYF; J: TRBJ2-7; V: TRBV12-3/TRBV12-4; length: 14
CDR3: CSGKSIWSEAFF; J: TRBJ1-1; V: TRBV29-1; length: 12
CDR3: CASSFWPGVREQYF; J: TRBJ2-7; V: TRBV27; length: 14
CDR3: CASTFLAGADTQYF; J: TRBJ2-3; V: TRBV5-1; length: 14
CDR3: CASSYGPRGTGGYEQYF; J: TRBJ2-7; V: TRBV6-2/TRBV6-3; length: 17
CDR3: CATSTRTGEMETQYF; J: TRBJ2-5; V: TRBV15; length: 15
CDR3: CASSLYRQGSNYGYTF; J: TRBJ1-2; V: TRBV12-3/TRBV12-4; length: 16
CDR3: CSARSSGSSYEQYF; J: TRBJ2-7; V: TRBV20-1; length: 14
CDR3: CASRQSEWTEAFF; J: TRBJ1-1; V: TRBV11-2; length: 13
CDR3: CASSPLGQGASDYGYTF; J: TRBJ1-2; V: TRBV28; length: 17
CDR3: CASSQDRWAETQYF; J: TRBJ2-5; V: TRBV3-1; length: 14
CDR3: CASSPTISGGYEQYF; J: TRBJ2-7; V: TRBV7-9; length: 15